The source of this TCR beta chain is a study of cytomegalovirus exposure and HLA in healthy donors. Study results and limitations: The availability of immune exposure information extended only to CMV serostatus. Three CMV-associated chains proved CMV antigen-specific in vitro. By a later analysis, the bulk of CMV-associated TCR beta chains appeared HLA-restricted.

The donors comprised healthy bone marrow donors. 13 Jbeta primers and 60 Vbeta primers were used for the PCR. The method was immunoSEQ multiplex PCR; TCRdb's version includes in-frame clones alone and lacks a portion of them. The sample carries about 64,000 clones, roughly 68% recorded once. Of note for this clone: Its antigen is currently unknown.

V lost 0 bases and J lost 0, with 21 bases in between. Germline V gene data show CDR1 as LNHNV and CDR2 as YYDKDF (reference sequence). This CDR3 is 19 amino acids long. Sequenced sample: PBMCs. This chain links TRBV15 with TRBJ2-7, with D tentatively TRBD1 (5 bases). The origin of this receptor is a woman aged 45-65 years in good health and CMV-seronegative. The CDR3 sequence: CATSRDEVIGPTASYEQYF. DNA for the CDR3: TGTGCCACCAGCAGAGATGAGGTTATAGGACCGACAGCCTCCTACGAGCAGTACTTC.